This TCR beta chain was sequenced for a study of long-term antiretroviral therapy in people with HIV. Study in general: Specimens dating back about a decade before the 2015 immediate-ART recommendation are the oldest included.

Study conclusions and caveats: HIV repertoires had narrower CDR3 length ranges than controls.

Survey-level immunoSEQ v3.0 assays were run. Sequencing aimed to cover about 40,000-50,000 T-cell genomes per sample. Sequencing used immunoSEQ multiplex PCR; TCRdb keeps in-frame clones, though not all of them. The sample lists 34,000 or so clones, 85% occurring once. Germline-derived CDR1 and CDR2 are KGHSH and LQKENI. Trimming cost V 4 bases and J 8 bases, with 11 bases left between them. This CDR3 has 13 residues. In the United States, treatment was given to all participants with HIV. To note about this clone: No antigen is known for it.

This sequence originates from a man aged 18 to 29 with HIV. This specimen was unsorted PBMCs, taken 3.3 years after starting antiretroviral therapy. The chain couples TRBV18 to TRBJ1-4; unclear D gene. The CDR3 DNA sequence: TGTGCCAGCTCACGTGGGAGGGAGGAAAAACTGTTTTTT. The encoded protein is CASSRGREEKLFF. Based on the CDR3 plus reference TRBV18 and TRBJ1-4, the full variable domain is NAGVMQNPRHLVRRRGQEARLRCSPMKGHSHVYWYRQLPEEGLKFMVYLQKENIIDESGMPKERFSAEFPKEGPSILRIQQVVRGDSAAYFCASSRGREEKLFFGSGTQLSVL.